These T cell receptor beta chains were read from a single sample in a study of vaccination and CD4 T cells after COVID-19. TCRdb processed the PCR reads anew with MiXCR; each CDR3 protein has one entry. This table has just over 20,000 distinct CDR3 sequences, about 51% appearing once. For these receptors, no antigen is known. Sequenced material: CD4+ T cells from blood, cultured in vitro. These receptors all stem from a human donor who had recovered from COVID-19. The CDR3 runs from the conserved cysteine through the conserved F or W.

V	J	CDR3
TRBV5-4	TRBJ2-5	CASSLRSRETQYF
TRBV24-1	TRBJ2-7	CATSDGFSYEQYF
TRBV6-1	TRBJ2-7	CASQGGTFYEQYF
TRBV12-5	TRBJ2-5	CASGLVPGYQETQYF
TRBV7-4	TRBJ1-5	CASSIGQEYQPQHF
TRBV10-3	TRBJ1-3	CAIGTGATGNTIYF
TRBV7-9	TRBJ2-7	CASSPLFWRQQGTPASEQYF
TRBV20-1	TRBJ1-1	CSANKGLLMNTEAFF
TRBV5-1	TRBJ1-2	CASSRGDRVNYGYTF
TRBV7-6	TRBJ1-4	CASSFSGQALEKLFF
TRBV7-2	TRBJ2-2	CASSLPGTGRDTGELFF
TRBV20-1	TRBJ2-7	CSVRAQNYEQYF
TRBV6-1	TRBJ1-5	CASSRDRDQPQHF
TRBV6-1	TRBJ1-1	CATKGQGEWGEPDTEAFF
TRBV20-1	TRBJ1-2	CSAKGTGGTYGYTF
TRBV12-1	TRBJ1-2	CASSFRDVGRSYTF
TRBV11-3	TRBJ2-1	CASSLDLKREEQFF
TRBV2	TRBJ2-7	CASTLEPNKQYF
TRBV5-4	TRBJ2-1	CASSPRDAVGLYEQFF
TRBV10-2	TRBJ1-6	CASPEDGADRGRGSPLHF
TRBV7-2	TRBJ2-1	CASSQFGPAYNEQFF
TRBV20-1	TRBJ1-1	CSATRQGAFTEAFF
TRBV29-1	TRBJ2-3	CSVVTSGGTQYF
TRBV20-1	TRBJ2-7	CSARDERPFGSEQYF
TRBV28	TRBJ1-6	CASSFPRGAGSPLHF
TRBV15	TRBJ1-6	CATSRDSTLVINSPLHF
TRBV6-2/TRBV6-3	TRBJ2-5	CASSRNGIAETQYF
TRBV6-2/TRBV6-3	TRBJ2-7	CATNSRVYEQYF